Below, 19 T cell receptor beta chains from the same sample are listed, as sequenced in a study of T-cell reconstitution after alpha-beta-depleted transplantation in children. A library of TCRbeta sequences, prepared with unique molecular identifiers, was generated. One entry per CDR3 protein, called by TCRdb with MiXCR from the PCR reads. The sample lists 600,000 to 800,000 distinct CDR3 sequences; about an eighth were seen once. Sequencing used PBMCs, obtained before TCRalphabeta/CD19-depleted stem cell transplant. The source is a girl between 2 and 10 years old with congenital amegakaryocytic thrombocytopenia, due to receive a stem cell transplant.

This clonotype came up many times. V is TRBV5-1 and J is TRBJ2-1; possibly TRBD1 for D (6 bases). This CDR3 has 15 amino acids. Between the trimmed V and J ends, which lost 3 bases and 3 bases, there was a span of 13 bases. Germline CDR1 SGHRS, CDR2 YFSETQ. CDR3 sequence: CASSSQGTLYNEQFF. The CDR3 DNA is TGCGCCAGCAGCTCCCAGGGGACCCTCTACAATGAGCAGTTCTTC.

This clonotype was detected only a few times. The chain links TRBV7-9 to TRBJ1-1; no firm D call. The CDR3 runs 12 residues. Germline V gene sequence: CDR1 SEHNR, CDR2 FQNEAQ (reference sequence). V was shortened by 4 bases and J by 6 bases, with 9 bases between the two germline ends. In nucleotides, the CDR3 is TGTGCCAGCAGCTCACTCTACGCTGAAGCTTTCTTT. Its protein product is CASSSLYAEAFF. Full variable domain (remainder filled in from reference TRBV7-9 and TRBJ1-1): DTGVSQNPRHKITKRGQNVTFRCDPISEHNRLYWYRQTLGQGPEFLTYFQNEAQLEKSRLLSDRFSAERPKGSFSTLEIQRTEQGDSAMYLCASSSLYAEAFFGQGTRLTVV.

This clonotype occurred once. A much larger clone lies a single base off, so this may be a read error. This rearrangement joins TRBV7-8 to TRBJ2-3, with 10 bases lining up with TRBD2. The CDR3 is 16 residues long. Germline CDR1 is SGHVS and CDR2 is FQNEAQ. CDR3 coding DNA: TGTGCCAGCAGCTTAACCCCGGGACTAGCGACAGATAGGCAGTATTTT. Its translation is CASSLTPGLATDRQYF.

V and J are TRBV28 and TRBJ1-1, with no clear D. The V end lost 3 bases, the J end lost 6 bases, and 14 bases lay between the germline ends. The CDR3 runs 14 residues. Germline CDR1 and CDR2: MDHEN and SYDVKM. CDR3 amino acids: CASSLRTYASEAFF. The DNA of the CDR3 is TGTGCCAGCAGTTTGCGGACGTACGCTTCTGAAGCTTTCTTT.

There are a few counts of this clonotype. The V call is TRBV12-3 or TRBV12-4, the J call TRBJ2-3; D is uncertain. This CDR3 is built from 15 residues. Deletions cut 1 base from V and 0 bases from J, with 8 bases between. The CDR3 reads CASSLGVVSTDTQYF. In DNA, the CDR3 is TGTGCCAGCAGTTTAGGGGTGGTCAGCACAGATACGCAGTATTTT.

The table lists this clonotype with many counts. The chain is built from TRBV28 and TRBJ2-1; D unresolved. Germline CDR1 MDHEN, CDR2 SYDVKM. This CDR3 contains 13 residues. V was shortened by 8 bases and J by 8 bases, with 16 bases between the two germline ends. The CDR3 is CASATGPRDEQFF. The CDR3 DNA reads TGTGCCAGCGCGACTGGTCCTAGGGATGAGCAGTTCTTC. The entire variable domain, with the rest obtained from reference TRBV28 and TRBJ2-1, is as follows: DVKVTQSSRYLVKRTGEKVFLECVQDMDHENMFWYRQDPGLGLRLIYFSYDVKMKEKGDIPEGYSVSREKKERFSLILESASTNQTSMYLCASATGPRDEQFFGPGTRLTVL.

This clonotype showed up many times. This sequence joins TRBV5-1 and TRBJ1-5; 7 bases fit TRBD1. The CDR3 totals 17 residues. V lost 4 bases and J lost 0; bases outside the gene matches: 10. In germline, CDR1 is SGHRS, CDR2 YFSETQ. In nucleotides, the CDR3 is TGCGCCAGCAGCACCGGACAGGCTCCTAATAGCAATCAGCCCCAGCATTTT. Its translation: CASSTGQAPNSNQPQHF. The variable domain in full, completed from reference TRBV5-1 and TRBJ1-5, reads KAGVTQTPRYLIKTRGQQVTLSCSPISGHRSVSWYQQTPGQGLQFLFEYFSETQRNKGNFPGRFSGRQFSNSRSEMNVSTLELGDSALYLCASSTGQAPNSNQPQHFGDGTRLSIL.

This clonotype showed up just a few times. The rearrangement uses TRBV20-1 and TRBJ2-3, with TRBD2 matching over 9 bases. Germline CDR1 reads DFQATT; CDR2 reads SNEGSKA (reference sequence). V shed 2 bases and J 0 bases; nucleotides not matched to a gene: 3. This CDR3 contains 15 residues. The chain's CDR3 is CSARLAGISTDTQYF. In DNA form, the CDR3 reads TGCAGTGCTAGACTAGCGGGAATTAGCACAGATACGCAGTATTTT.

This clonotype was seen at least ten times. The chain has TRBV5-1 and TRBJ1-1, with a tentative D call TRBD1 (5 bases). The CDR3 is 14 residues long. In germline, CDR1 is SGHRS, CDR2 YFSETQ. Trimming stripped 1 base from V and 1 base from J, with 8 bases between. CDR3 amino acids: CASSLFTGNTEAFF. CDR3 bases: TGCGCCAGCAGCTTGTTTACAGGGAACACTGAAGCTTTCTTT. Full variable domain (rest looked up from reference TRBV5-1 and TRBJ1-1): KAGVTQTPRYLIKTRGQQVTLSCSPISGHRSVSWYQQTPGQGLQFLFEYFSETQRNKGNFPGRFSGRQFSNSRSEMNVSTLELGDSALYLCASSLFTGNTEAFFGQGTRLTVV.

In this sample, this clonotype turned up many times. This rearrangement joins TRBV29-1 to TRBJ2-5; tentatively, D is TRBD1 (6 bases). The CDR3 extends over 13 amino acids. V lost 6 bases and J 0 bases, leaving 11 bases between the germline ends. Germline V CDR1 and CDR2: SQVTM, ANQGSEA. CDR3 amino acids: CSVTDSNQETQYF. The CDR3 DNA follows: TGCAGCGTCACGGACAGCAACCAAGAGACCCAGTACTTC. Variable domain in full (rest from reference TRBV29-1 and TRBJ2-5): SAVISQKPSRDICQRGTSLTIQCQVDSQVTMMFWYRQQPGQSLTLIATANQGSEATYESGFVIDKFPISRPNLTFSTLTVSNMSPEDSSIYLCSVTDSNQETQYFGPGTRLLVL.

The chain combines TRBV20-1 with TRBJ2-1; D remains ambiguous. Trimming stripped 5 bases from V and 8 bases from J, with 13 bases between. This CDR3 has 12 residues. Per germline, CDR1 DFQATT and CDR2 SNEGSKA (reference sequence). The CDR3 nucleotides read TGCAGTGCTTTTGACGAGTCGGATGAGCAGTTCTTC. Translating it yields CSAFDESDEQFF.

This clonotype has only a few counts. The genes are TRBV6-1 and TRBJ2-3; D is unresolved. The CDR3 loop spans 15 amino acids. Germline V gene lookup returns CDR1 MNHNS and CDR2 SASEGT. The V and J ends lost 6 bases and 7 bases respectively, with 20 bases between them. In DNA, the CDR3 is TGTGCCAGCAGGAACAACGGGCCATCCTCCAATACGCAGTATTTT. It translates to CASRNNGPSSNTQYF.

A word on this clonotype: An end of the junction does not agree with germline; a read error may underlie this. This chain joins TRBV4-1 and TRBJ1-4, with D hard to call. Germline V gives CDR1 MGHRA, CDR2 YSYEKL. The CDR3 has 14 amino acids. The CDR3 is CASSQIQTNERLFF. The DNA for the CDR3 is TGCGCCAGCAGCCAAATCCAGACTAATGAAAGACTGTTTTTT.

This clonotype appeared a few times. The chain carries TRBV27 and TRBJ2-1; D gene uncertain. Looked up from germline, CDR1 is MNHEY and CDR2 is SMNVEV (reference sequence). CDR3 length: 13 amino acids. The ends were cut back, 8 bases at V and 3 bases at J, with 11 bases in the middle. The CDR3 sequence is CASSIKVYNEQFF. The DNA for the CDR3 is TGTGCCAGCTCAATAAAGGTCTACAATGAGCAGTTCTTC.

This clonotype was counted only a few times. The chain recombines TRBV11-2 with TRBJ2-4; 9 nucleotides line up with TRBD1. V was clipped by 5 bases and J by 0 bases; unmatched bases: 14. CDR1 is SGHAT and CDR2 is FQNNGV in the germline V gene. CDR3 length: 19 amino acids. The CDR3 here is CASSAYPGQGEKAKNIQYF. Here the CDR3 DNA reads TGTGCCAGCAGCGCCTATCCGGGACAGGGCGAAAAAGCCAAAAACATTCAGTACTTC.

The V and J genes are TRBV20-1 and TRBJ2-6, with 7 bases fitting TRBD2. Germline V gene data show CDR1 as DFQATT and CDR2 as SNEGSKA (reference sequence). Germline trimming cut 6 bases from V and 3 bases from J; bases unmatched to any gene: 5. CDR3 length: 14 residues. The CDR3 loop is CSAYPGGGANVLTF. CDR3 coding DNA: TGCAGTGCCTATCCGGGAGGTGGGGCCAACGTCCTGACTTTC.

Of note for this clonotype: The junction departs from germline at one end; a sequencing error may be responsible. V and J are TRBV25-1 and TRBJ2-2; perhaps D is TRBD1 or TRBD2 (5 bases each). Germline-derived CDR1 and CDR2 are MGHDK and SYGVNS. This CDR3 contains 13 residues. CDR3 loop: CASSEWGPGELFF. Here the CDR3 DNA reads TGTGCGAGCAGTGAATGGGGACCTGGGGAGCTGTTTTTT.

The rearrangement links TRBV6-1 to TRBJ2-3; D unclear. Germline V gene data show CDR1 as MNHNS and CDR2 as SASEGT. The CDR3 extends over 15 amino acids. V was pared by 3 bases and J by 2 bases, with 12 bases between. In DNA form, the CDR3 reads TGTGCCAGCAGTGAGTTTGAAATCCTCACAGATACGCAGTATTTT. This sequence encodes CASSEFEILTDTQYF.

This clonotype was counted at least ten times. The CDR3 here is CAISESPQGANEQFF. CDR3 in DNA: TGTGCCATCAGTGAGTCCCCACAGGGGGCAAATGAGCAGTTCTTC. The chain couples TRBV10-3 to TRBJ2-1; 9 bases are shared with TRBD1. Germline CDR1 reads ENHRY; CDR2 reads SYGVKD. With 0 bases clipped from V and 7 bases from J, the junction kept 4 bases outside the gene matches. There are 15 residues in the CDR3.